This paragraph covers one TCR beta chain sequence. Per the study methods: Amplification from reference gene primers served as the basis for estimated nucleated cell counts. TCRdb's table, derived via immunoSEQ multiplex PCR, lists solely in-frame clones and lacks some. D and trimming were read from the DNA, whereas the V and J calls and clone size are those reported in that table. This sample has some 140,000 clones, with around three quarters found just once. These data come from a study of blood T cell repertoires in COVID-19. Study summary: The United States, Italy and Spain supplied acute and convalescent COVID-19 samples. Nucleic acid was either cDNA or gDNA, and it came from T cells, B-cell-depleted T cells, or PBMCs.

Sequencing was done on a sample of peripheral blood. The sequence was obtained from an elderly man with acute or convalescent COVID-19.

CDR3 DNA sequence: TGTGCCAGCAGGACGGGACAGGGGATGAATGGCTACACCTTC. Translated, it gives CASRTGQGMNGYTF. The gene calls are TRBV2 and TRBJ1-2; 10 bases line up with TRBD1. This CDR3 has 14 residues. Germline V gene sequence: CDR1 SNHLY, CDR2 FYNNEI. Trimming took 6 bases from V and 6 from J; bases not matched to a gene: 7.